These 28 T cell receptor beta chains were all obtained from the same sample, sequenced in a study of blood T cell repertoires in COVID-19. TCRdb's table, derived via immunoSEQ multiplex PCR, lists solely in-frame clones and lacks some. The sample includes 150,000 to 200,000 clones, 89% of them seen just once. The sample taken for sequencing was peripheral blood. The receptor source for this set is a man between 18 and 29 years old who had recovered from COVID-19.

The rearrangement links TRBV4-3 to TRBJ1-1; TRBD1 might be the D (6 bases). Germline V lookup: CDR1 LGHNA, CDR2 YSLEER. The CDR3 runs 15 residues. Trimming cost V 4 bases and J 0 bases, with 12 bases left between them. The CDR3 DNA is TGCGCCAGCAGCCGACAGGATGACATGAACACTGAAGCTTTCTTT. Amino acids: CASSRQDDMNTEAFF.

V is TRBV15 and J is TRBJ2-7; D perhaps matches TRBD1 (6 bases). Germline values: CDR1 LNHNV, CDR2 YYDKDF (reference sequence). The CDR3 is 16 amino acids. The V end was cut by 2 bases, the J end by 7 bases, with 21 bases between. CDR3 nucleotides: TGTGCCACCAGCAGATTCGGGACACCGGGGCCTGAGGAGCAGTACTTC. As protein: CATSRFGTPGPEEQYF.

CDR3 sequence reads: CASSQGTGISNYGYTF. The CDR3 region has the DNA TGCGCCAGCAGCCAAGGGACAGGTATCTCTAACTATGGCTACACCTTC. The chain employs TRBV4-1 and TRBJ1-2; TRBD1 matches at 7 bases. The CDR3 has 16 amino acids. V dropped 1 base and J dropped 0; count of bases not matched to a gene: 5. CDR1 is MGHRA and CDR2 is YSYEKL in the germline V gene.

CDR3 sequence reads: CASSPGYEQYF. The CDR3 bases are TGTGCCAGCAGCCCCGGCTACGAGCAGTACTTC. The V call is TRBV7-8, the J call TRBJ2-7; unclear D gene. Trimming shortened V by 5 bases and J by 3 bases, and 5 bases separated the two germline ends. The CDR3 is 11 amino acids. Germline CDR1 reads SGHVS; CDR2 reads FQNEAQ.

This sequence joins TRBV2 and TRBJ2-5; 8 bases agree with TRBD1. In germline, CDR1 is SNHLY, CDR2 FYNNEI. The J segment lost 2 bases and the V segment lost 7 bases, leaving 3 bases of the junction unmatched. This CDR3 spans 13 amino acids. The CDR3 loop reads CASIRDRQETQYF. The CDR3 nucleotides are TGTGCCAGCATCCGGGACAGGCAAGAGACCCAGTACTTC.

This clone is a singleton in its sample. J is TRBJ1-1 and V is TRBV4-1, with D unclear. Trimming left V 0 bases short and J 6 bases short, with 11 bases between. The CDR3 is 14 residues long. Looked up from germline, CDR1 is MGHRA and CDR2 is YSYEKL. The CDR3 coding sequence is TGCGCCAGCAGCCAAGACAGCTGGAGTTCTGAAGCTTTCTTT. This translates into CASSQDSWSSEAFF.

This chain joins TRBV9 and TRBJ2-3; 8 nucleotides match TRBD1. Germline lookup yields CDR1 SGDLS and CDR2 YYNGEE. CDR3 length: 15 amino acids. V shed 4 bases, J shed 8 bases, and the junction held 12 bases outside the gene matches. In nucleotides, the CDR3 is TGTGCCAGCAGCCCTCGACAGGGGTCGGCAGGTACGCAGTATTTT. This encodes CASSPRQGSAGTQYF.

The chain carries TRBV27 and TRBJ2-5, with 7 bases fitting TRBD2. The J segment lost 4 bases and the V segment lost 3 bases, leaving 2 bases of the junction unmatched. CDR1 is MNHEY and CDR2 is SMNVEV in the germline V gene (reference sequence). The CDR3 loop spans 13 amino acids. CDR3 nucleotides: TGTGCCAGCAGTTTTTCGGGGGGAGAGACCCAGTACTTC. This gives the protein CASSFSGGETQYF.

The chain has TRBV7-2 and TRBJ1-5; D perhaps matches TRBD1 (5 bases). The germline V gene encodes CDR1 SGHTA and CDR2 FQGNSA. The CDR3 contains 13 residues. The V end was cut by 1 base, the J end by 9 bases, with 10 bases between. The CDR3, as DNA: TGTGCCAGCAGCTTAGAGGACGGGGGGCCCCAGCATTTT. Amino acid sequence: CASSLEDGGPQHF. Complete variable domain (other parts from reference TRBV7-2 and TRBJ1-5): GAGVSQSPSNKVTEKGKDVELRCDPISGHTALYWYRQSLGQGLEFLIYFQGNSAPDKSGLPSDRFSAERTGGSVSTLTIQRTQQEDSAVYLCASSLEDGGPQHFGDGTRLSIL.

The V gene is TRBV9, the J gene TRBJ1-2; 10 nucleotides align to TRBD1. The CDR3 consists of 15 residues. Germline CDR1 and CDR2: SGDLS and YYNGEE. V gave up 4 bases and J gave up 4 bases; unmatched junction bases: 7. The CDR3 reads CASSPPGQGSYGYTF. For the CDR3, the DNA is TGTGCCAGCAGCCCCCCGGGACAGGGGAGCTATGGCTACACCTTC.

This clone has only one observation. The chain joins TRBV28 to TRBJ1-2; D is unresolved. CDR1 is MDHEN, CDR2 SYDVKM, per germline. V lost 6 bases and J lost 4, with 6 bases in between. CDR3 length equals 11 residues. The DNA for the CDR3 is TGTGCCAGCAGCCCTTCCTATGGCTACACCTTC. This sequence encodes CASSPSYGYTF.

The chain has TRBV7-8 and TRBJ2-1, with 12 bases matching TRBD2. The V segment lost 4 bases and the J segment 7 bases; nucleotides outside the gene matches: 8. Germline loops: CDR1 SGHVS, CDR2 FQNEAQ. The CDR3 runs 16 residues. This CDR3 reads CASSSELAGGRNEQFF. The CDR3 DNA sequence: TGTGCCAGCAGCTCTGAACTAGCGGGAGGACGGAATGAGCAGTTCTTC.

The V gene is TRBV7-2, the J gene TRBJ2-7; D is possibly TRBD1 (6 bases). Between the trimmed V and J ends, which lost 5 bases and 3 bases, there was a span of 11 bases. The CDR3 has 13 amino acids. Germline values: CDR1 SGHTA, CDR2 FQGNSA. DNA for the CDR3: TGTGCCAGCAGCGTTGGACAGAGCTACGAGCAGTACTTC. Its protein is CASSVGQSYEQYF.

The CDR3 DNA is TGTGCCAGCGCACGACTAGCGGGAAACCAAGAGACCCAGTACTTC. This gives the protein CASARLAGNQETQYF. The chain couples TRBV19 to TRBJ2-5, with 11 bases that match TRBD2. CDR1 and CDR2 from the germline V gene are LNHDA and SQIVND (reference sequence). The CDR3 sequence is 15 residues long. Unmatched junction bases numbered 6, after V lost 9 bases and J lost 0 bases.

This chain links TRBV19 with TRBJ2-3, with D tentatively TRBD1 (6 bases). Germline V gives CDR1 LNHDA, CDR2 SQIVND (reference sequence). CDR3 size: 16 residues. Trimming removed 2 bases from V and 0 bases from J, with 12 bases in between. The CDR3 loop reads CASSIMGASSTDTQYF. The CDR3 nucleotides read TGTGCCAGTAGTATAATGGGGGCCTCGAGCACAGATACGCAGTATTTT.

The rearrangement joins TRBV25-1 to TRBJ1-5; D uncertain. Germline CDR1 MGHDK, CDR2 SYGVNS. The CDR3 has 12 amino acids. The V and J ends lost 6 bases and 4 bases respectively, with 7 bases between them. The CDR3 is CASSTENQPQHF. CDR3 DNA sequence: TGTGCCAGCAGCACAGAAAATCAGCCCCAGCATTTT. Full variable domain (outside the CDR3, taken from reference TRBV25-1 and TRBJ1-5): EADIYQTPRYLVIGTGKKITLECSQTMGHDKMYWYQQDPGMELHLIHYSYGVNSTEKGDLSSESTVSRIRTEHFPLTLESARPSHTSQYLCASSTENQPQHFGDGTRLSIL.

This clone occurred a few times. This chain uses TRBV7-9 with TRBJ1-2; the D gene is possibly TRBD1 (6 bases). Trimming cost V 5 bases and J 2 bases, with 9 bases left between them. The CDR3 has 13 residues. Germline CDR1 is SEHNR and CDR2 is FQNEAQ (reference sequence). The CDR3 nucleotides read TGTGCCAGCAGCCACGGACAGAACTATGGCTACACCTTC. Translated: CASSHGQNYGYTF.

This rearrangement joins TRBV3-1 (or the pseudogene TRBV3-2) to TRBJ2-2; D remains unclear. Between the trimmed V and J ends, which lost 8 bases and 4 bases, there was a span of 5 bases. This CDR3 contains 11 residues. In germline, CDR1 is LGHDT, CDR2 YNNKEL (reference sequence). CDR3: CASLGTGELFF. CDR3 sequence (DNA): TGTGCCAGCCTCGGCACCGGGGAGCTGTTTTTT.

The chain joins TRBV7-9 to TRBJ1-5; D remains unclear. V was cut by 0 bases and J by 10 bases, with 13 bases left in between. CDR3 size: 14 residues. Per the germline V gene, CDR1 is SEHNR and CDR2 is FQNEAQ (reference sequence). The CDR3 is CASSLARGVGPQHF. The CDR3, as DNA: TGTGCCAGCAGCTTAGCGCGCGGGGTCGGTCCCCAGCATTTT.

The CDR3 coding sequence is TGTGCCAGCACAGGGGCAACTGCAACTAATGAAAAACTGTTTTTT. Amino acid sequence: CASTGATATNEKLFF. This chain connects TRBV21-1 to TRBJ1-4; the table gives TRBD1 as D, unverified against the DNA. TRBV21-1 is a pseudogene locus. The CDR3 is 15 amino acids.

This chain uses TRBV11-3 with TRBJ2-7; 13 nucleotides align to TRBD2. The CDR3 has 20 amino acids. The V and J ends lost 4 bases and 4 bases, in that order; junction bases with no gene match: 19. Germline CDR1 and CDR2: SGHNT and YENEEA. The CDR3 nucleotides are TGTGCCAGCAGCTATCCCCCACACCCTGGGACTAGCGGGGCCCCATACGAGCAGTACTTC. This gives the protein CASSYPPHPGTSGAPYEQYF.

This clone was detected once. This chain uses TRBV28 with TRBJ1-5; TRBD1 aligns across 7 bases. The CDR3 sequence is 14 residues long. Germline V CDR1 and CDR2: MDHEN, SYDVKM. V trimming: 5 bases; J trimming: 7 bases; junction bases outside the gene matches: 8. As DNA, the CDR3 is TGTGCCAGCAGTCCAGGGACAGCGCACCAGCCCCAGCATTTT. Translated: CASSPGTAHQPQHF.

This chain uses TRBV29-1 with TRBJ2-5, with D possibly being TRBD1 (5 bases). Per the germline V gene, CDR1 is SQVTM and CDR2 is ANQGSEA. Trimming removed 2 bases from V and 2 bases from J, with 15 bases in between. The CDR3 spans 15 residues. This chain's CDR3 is CSVEFTGELQETQYF. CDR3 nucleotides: TGCAGCGTTGAATTCACAGGAGAACTACAAGAGACCCAGTACTTC.

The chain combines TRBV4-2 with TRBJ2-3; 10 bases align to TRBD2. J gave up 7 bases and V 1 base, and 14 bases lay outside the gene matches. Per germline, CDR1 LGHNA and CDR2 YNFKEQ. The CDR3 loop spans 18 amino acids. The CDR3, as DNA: TGTGCCAGCAGCCAAGCGGCTAGCGGGAGCTTTAATACGTATACGCAGTATTTT. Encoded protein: CASSQAASGSFNTYTQYF.

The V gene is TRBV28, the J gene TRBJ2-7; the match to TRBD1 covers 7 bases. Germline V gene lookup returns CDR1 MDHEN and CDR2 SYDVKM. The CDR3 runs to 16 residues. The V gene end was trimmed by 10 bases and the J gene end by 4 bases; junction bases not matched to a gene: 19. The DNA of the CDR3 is TGTGCCACTCAGCCTTCGACCGGGACAGAGACATACGAGCAGTACTTC. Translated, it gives CATQPSTGTETYEQYF.

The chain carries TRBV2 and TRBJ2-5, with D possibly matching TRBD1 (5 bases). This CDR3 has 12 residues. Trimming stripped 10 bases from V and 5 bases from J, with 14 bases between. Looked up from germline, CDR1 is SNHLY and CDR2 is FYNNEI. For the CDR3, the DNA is TGTGCCACCAAGGGGCGATGGGAGACCCAGTACTTC. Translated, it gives CATKGRWETQYF.

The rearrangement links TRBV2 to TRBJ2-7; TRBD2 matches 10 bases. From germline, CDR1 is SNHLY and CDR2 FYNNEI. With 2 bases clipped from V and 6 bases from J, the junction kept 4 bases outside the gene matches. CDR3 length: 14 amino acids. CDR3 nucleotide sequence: TGTGCCAGCAGTGAACTAGCGGGAGTTACCGAGCAGTACTTC. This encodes CASSELAGVTEQYF.

The chain's CDR3 is CASSRGGINQPQHF. Here the CDR3 DNA reads TGTGCCAGTAGTAGGGGGGGTATCAATCAGCCCCAGCATTTT. This rearrangement joins TRBV19 to TRBJ1-5; tentatively, D is TRBD1 (5 bases). The CDR3 covers 14 residues. Looked up from germline, CDR1 is LNHDA and CDR2 is SQIVND (reference sequence). V dropped 4 bases and J dropped 3 bases, with 10 bases sitting between them.